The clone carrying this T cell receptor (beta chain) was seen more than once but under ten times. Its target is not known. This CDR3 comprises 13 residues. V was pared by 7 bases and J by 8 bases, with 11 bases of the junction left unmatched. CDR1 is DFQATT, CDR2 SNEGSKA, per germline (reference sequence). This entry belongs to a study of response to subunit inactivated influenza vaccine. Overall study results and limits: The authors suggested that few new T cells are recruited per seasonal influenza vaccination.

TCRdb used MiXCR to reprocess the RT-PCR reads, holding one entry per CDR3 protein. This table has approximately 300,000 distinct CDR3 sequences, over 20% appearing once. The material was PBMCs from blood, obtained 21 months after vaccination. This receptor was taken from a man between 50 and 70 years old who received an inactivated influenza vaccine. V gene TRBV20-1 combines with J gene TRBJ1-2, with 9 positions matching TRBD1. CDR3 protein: CSGPRDREGGYTF. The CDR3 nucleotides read TGCAGTGGACCCCGGGACAGGGAAGGCGGCTACACCTTC.